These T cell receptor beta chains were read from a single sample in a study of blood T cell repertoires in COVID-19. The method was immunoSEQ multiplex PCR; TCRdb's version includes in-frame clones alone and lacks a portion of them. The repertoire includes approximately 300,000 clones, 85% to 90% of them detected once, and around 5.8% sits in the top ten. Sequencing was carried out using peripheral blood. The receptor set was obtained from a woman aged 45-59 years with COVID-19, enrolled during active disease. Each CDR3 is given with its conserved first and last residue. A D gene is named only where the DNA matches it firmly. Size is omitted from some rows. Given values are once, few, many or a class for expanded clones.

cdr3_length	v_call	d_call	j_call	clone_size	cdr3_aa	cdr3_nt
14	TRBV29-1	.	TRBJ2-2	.	CSAKRGGNTGELFF	TGCAGCGCCAAAAGGGGAGGGAACACCGGGGAGCTGTTTTTT
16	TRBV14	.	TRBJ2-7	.	CASSLTNRNETSEQYF	TGTGCCAGCAGCTTGACGAACAGGAACGAAACCAGCGAGCAGTACTTC
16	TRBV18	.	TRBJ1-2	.	CASSLTSGGLSDGYTF	TGTGCCAGCTCACTAACCTCGGGGGGTCTGAGCGATGGCTACACCTTC
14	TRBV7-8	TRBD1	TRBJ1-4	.	CASSTGTGYEKLFF	TGTGCCAGCAGCACCGGGACAGGGTATGAAAAACTGTTTTTT
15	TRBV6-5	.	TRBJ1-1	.	CASSYSIGGNTEAFF	TGTGCCAGCAGTTACTCGATAGGGGGGAACACTGAAGCTTTCTTT
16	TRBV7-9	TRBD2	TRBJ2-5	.	CASRTSSGRAVETQYF	TGTGCCAGCAGAACTAGTAGCGGGAGGGCCGTAGAGACCCAGTACTTC
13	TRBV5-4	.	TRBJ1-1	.	CASSLSQITEAFF	TGTGCCAGCAGCTTGTCACAGATCACTGAAGCTTTCTTT
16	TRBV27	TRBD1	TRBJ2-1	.	CASTKVGTGTYNEQFF	TGTGCCAGCACTAAAGTCGGGACAGGGACTTACAATGAGCAGTTCTTC
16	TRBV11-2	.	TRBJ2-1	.	CASSLKRSSSYNEQFF	TGTGCCAGCAGCTTGAAGCGGTCGAGCTCCTACAATGAGCAGTTCTTC
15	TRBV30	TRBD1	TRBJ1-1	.	CAWRDLGQSNTEAFF	TGTGCCTGGAGGGATCTGGGACAGTCGAACACTGAAGCTTTCTTT
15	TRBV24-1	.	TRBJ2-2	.	CATSDLQGNTGELFF	TGTGCCACCAGTGATTTACAGGGAAACACCGGGGAGCTGTTTTTT
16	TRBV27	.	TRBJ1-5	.	CASSMEGFGVNQPQHF	TGTGCCAGCAGTATGGAAGGGTTCGGGGTCAATCAGCCCCAGCATTTT
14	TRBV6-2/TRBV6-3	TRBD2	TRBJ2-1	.	CASSYMLAGPEQFF	TGTGCCAGCAGTTACATGCTAGCGGGGCCTGAGCAGTTCTTC
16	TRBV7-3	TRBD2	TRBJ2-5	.	CASSLSSGRSGETQYF	TGTGCCAGCAGCTTGAGTAGCGGGAGATCCGGGGAGACCCAGTACTTC
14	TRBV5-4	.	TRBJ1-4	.	CASSPRQGDEKLFF	TGTGCCAGCAGCCCCCGGCAGGGCGATGAAAAACTGTTTTTT
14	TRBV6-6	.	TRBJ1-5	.	CASSSPGLGQPQHF	TGTGCCAGCAGTTCCCCGGGGTTAGGGCAGCCCCAGCATTTT
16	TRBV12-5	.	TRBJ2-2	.	CASGLVRGKDTGELFF	TGTGCTAGTGGTTTGGTACGCGGTAAAGACACCGGGGAGCTGTTTTTT
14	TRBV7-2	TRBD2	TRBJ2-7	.	CASSLTAGAYEQYF	TGTGCCAGCAGCTTAACAGCGGGGGCCTACGAGCAGTACTTC
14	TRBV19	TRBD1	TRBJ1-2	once	CASSTIGTDYGYTF	TGTGCCAGTAGTACGATCGGGACAGACTATGGCTACACCTTC
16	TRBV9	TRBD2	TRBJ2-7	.	CASSPQAGVTFYEQYF	TGTGCCAGCAGCCCCCAAGCGGGAGTCACTTTCTACGAGCAGTACTTC
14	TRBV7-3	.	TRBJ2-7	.	CASSLTQASYEQYF	TGTGCCAGCAGCTTAACCCAGGCCTCCTACGAGCAGTACTTC
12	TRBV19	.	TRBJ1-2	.	CASSKDQYGYTF	TGTGCCAGTAGTAAAGACCAATATGGCTACACCTTC
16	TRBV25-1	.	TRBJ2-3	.	CASSPPAAERTDTQYF	TGTGCCAGCAGCCCGCCCGCGGCAGAGCGCACAGATACGCAGTATTTT
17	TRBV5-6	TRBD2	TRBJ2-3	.	CASSLVGRGGSTDTQYF	TGTGCCAGCAGCTTGGTCGGGAGGGGGGGTAGCACAGATACGCAGTATTTT
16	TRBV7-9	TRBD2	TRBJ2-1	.	CASSPASGSSYNEQFF	TGTGCCAGCAGCCCGGCTAGCGGGAGCTCCTACAATGAGCAGTTCTTC
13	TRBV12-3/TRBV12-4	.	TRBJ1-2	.	CASSLQENYGYTF	TGTGCCAGCAGTTTACAGGAAAACTATGGCTACACCTTC
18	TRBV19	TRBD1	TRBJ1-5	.	CASLPGQRSFYSNQPQHF	TGTGCCAGTCTACCGGGACAGCGATCTTTCTATAGCAATCAGCCCCAGCATTTT
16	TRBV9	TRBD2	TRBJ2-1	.	CASSVRPGLGEHEQFF	TGTGCCAGCAGCGTGCGACCGGGACTAGGGGAACACGAGCAGTTCTTC